The present TCR beta chain was sequenced within a study of memory CD4+ T cells and cytomegalovirus serostatus. General observations from the study: Median bootstrapped AUC for CMV status was about 0.96 originally, about 0.9 US-trained. The CMV-associated TCR signature appears largely within the CD4+ memory repertoire.

Single viable CD3+CD4+CD8-CD45RO+ cells were sorted as the memory CD4+ T cells. Positive selection with CD4 microbeads enriched total CD4+ T cells. On this clone: Its antigen is not identified.

Germline values: CDR1 SGHRS, CDR2 YFSETQ. The junction had 4 bases not matched to a gene; V was cut back by 4 bases and J by 6 bases. The CDR3 runs 13 residues. In the authors' workflow: Out-of-frame sequences were removed, leaving 2 million or so distinct TCRbeta sequences. Only in-frame clones appear in the TCRdb table, and some are missing; sequencing was by immunoSEQ multiplex PCR. V, J and clone size are those of that table, while D and trimming were read from the DNA. This table holds under 80,000 clones, around 82% found once. The sample taken for sequencing was memory CD4+ T cells from blood. This TCR derives from an adult in good health and CMV-seropositive. The J gene is TRBJ1-2, the V gene TRBV5-1; TRBD1 aligns across 9 bases. DNA of the CDR3: TGCGCCAGCAGCCCCGGGACAGGGAATGGCTACACCTTC. This encodes CASSPGTGNGYTF. Complete variable domain (other parts from reference TRBV5-1 and TRBJ1-2): KAGVTQTPRYLIKTRGQQVTLSCSPISGHRSVSWYQQTPGQGLQFLFEYFSETQRNKGNFPGRFSGRQFSNSRSEMNVSTLELGDSALYLCASSPGTGNGYTFGSGTRLTVV.